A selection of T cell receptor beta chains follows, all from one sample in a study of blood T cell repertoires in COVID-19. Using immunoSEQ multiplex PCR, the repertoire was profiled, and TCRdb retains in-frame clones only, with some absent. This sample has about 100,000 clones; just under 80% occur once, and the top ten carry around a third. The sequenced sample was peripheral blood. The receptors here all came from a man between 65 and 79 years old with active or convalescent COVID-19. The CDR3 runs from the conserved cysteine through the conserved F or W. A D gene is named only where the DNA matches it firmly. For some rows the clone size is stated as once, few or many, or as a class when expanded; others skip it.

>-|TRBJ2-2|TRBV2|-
TGTGCCAGCAGTGTCATGAACACCGGGGAGCTGTTTTTT
CASSVMNTGELFF
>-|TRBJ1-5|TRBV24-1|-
TGTGCCACCAGTGATACACAGGGAAACAATCAGCCCCAGCATTTT
CATSDTQGNNQPQHF
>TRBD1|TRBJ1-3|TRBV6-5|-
TGTGCCAGCAGTCTACAGGGGGCGGGCGGAAACACCATATATTTT
CASSLQGAGGNTIYF
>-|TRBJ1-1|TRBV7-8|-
TGTGCCAGCAGCTTAGGTGGGGCGAACACTGAAGCTTTCTTT
CASSLGGANTEAFF
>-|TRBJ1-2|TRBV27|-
TGTGCCAGCAGGGACATTCTTCACTATGGCTACACCTTC
CASRDILHYGYTF
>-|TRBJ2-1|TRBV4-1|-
TGCGCCAGCAGCTTGACTGTCCTTGGGTACAATGAGCAGTTCTTC
CASSLTVLGYNEQFF
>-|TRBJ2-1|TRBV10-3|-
TGTGCCATCTCCCGGACTGGCTACAATGAGCAGTTCTTC
CAISRTGYNEQFF
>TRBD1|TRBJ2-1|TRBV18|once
TGTGCCAGCTCAAAGGACAGGGGGTACAATGAGCAGTTCTTC
CASSKDRGYNEQFF
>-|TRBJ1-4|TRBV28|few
TGTGCCAGCAGTTTATACGGAGGGTGGGAAAAACTGTTTTTT
CASSLYGGWEKLFF
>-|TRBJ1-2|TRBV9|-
TGTGCCAGCAGCGTACCAGGGAGGGCTGGCTACACCTTC
CASSVPGRAGYTF
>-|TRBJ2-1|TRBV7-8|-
TGTGCCAGCAGCCGAGGGGGGCAGCATTACAATGAGCAGTTCTTC
CASSRGGQHYNEQFF
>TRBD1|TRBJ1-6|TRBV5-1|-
TGCGCCAGCAGCCCCCAGGGGGCGGATTCACCCCTCCACTTT
CASSPQGADSPLHF
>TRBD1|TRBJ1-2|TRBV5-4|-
TGTGCCAGCAGCTGGACAGGGAACTATGGCTACACCTTC
CASSWTGNYGYTF
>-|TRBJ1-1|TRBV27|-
TGTGCCAGCAGTTCGTTAGGGCCTTGGGGCGTCACTGAAGCTTTCTTT
CASSSLGPWGVTEAFF
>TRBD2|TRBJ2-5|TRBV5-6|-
TGTGCCAGCAGCGAACGGTTAGCGGGGGGAATGAGGGAGACCCAGTACTTC
CASSERLAGGMRETQYF
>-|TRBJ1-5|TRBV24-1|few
TGTGCCACCACTTTGGGGGGGGAGCCCCAGCATTTT
CATTLGGEPQHF
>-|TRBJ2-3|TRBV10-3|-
TGTGCCGTAGGGCGAGACAGAAGCACAGATACGCAGTATTTT
CAVGRDRSTDTQYF
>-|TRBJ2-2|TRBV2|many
TGTGCCAGCAGTGATCCACGGGACACGCCGAACACCGGGGAGCTGTTTTTT
CASSDPRDTPNTGELFF
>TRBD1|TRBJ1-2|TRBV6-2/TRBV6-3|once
TGTGCCAGCAGTGAGGACGGACAGGTCTATGGCTACACCTTC
CASSEDGQVYGYTF
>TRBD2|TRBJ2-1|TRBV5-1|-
TGCGCCAGCAGGGCTAGCGGGAGTCGCTACAATGAGCAGTTCTTC
CASRASGSRYNEQFF
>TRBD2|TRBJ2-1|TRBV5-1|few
TGCGCCAGCAGCTTGTGGACTAGCGGGGGGGCAGTGGATGAGCAGTTCTTC
CASSLWTSGGAVDEQFF
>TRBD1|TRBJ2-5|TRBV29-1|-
TGCAGCGTGAGCGCCGGGACAGGGGGGGAGACCCAGTACTTC
CSVSAGTGGETQYF
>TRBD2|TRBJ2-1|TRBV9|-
TGTGCCAGCAGCGTAGGGCTAGCGGGAGGTGAGCAGTTCTTC
CASSVGLAGGEQFF
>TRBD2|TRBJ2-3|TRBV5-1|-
TGCGCCAGCAGCTTGGAGGGCAGCGGGAGAGTAGATACGCAGTATTTT
CASSLEGSGRVDTQYF
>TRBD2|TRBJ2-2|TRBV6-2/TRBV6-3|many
TGTGCCAGCAGCAAGGACCCGAGACTAGCGGGCCCCACCGGGGAGCTGTTTTTT
CASSKDPRLAGPTGELFF
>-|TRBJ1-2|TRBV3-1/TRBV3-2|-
TGTGCCAGCAGCCCCTCGGGACAACCCTACACCTTC
CASSPSGQPYTF
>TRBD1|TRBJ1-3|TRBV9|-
TGTGCCAGCAGCGTATGGACAGGGCCTTCCTCTGGAAACACCATATATTTT
CASSVWTGPSSGNTIYF
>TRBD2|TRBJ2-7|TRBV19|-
TGTGCCAGTAGTGGACTAGCGGGAGACGAGCAGTACTTC
CASSGLAGDEQYF
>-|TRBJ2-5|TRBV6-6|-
TGTGCCAGCAGTTACCAATTGTCCCAGTACTTC
CASSYQLSQYF
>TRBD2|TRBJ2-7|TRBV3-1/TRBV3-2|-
TGTGCCAGCAGCCAATATGAGGGCAGGGAGGGGCTGAACTTC
CASSQYEGREGLNF
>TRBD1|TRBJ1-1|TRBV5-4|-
TGTGCCAGCAGCTGGGGGACAGAGTATGAAGCTTTCTTT
CASSWGTEYEAFF
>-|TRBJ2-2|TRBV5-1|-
TGCGCCAGCAGCCTGGGACAAACTACCGGGGAGCTGTTTTTT
CASSLGQTTGELFF
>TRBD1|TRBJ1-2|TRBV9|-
TGTGCCAGCAGCGTAGGACAGGGGTTTTTGTATGGCTACACCTTC
CASSVGQGFLYGYTF
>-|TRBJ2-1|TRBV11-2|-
TGTGCCAGCAGCTCCGGACGACTAGGGAGCTCCTACAATGAGCAGTTCTTC
CASSSGRLGSSYNEQFF
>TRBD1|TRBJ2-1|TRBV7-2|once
TGTGCCAGCAGCTTAAGATCAGGGGGCTTAACCTACAATGAGCAGTTCTTC
CASSLRSGGLTYNEQFF
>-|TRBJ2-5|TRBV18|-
TGTGCCAGCTCACTCAGGGATTTGGAGACCCAGTACTTC
CASSLRDLETQYF
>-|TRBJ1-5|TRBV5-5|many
TGTGCCAGCAGCTCGGCCGGCGGCTATCAGCCCCAGCATTTT
CASSSAGGYQPQHF
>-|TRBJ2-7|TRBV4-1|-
TGCGCCAGCAGCCAAGTTTGGAGGGCTAGCTCCTACGAGCAGTACTTC
CASSQVWRASSYEQYF
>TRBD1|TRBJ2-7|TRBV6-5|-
TGTGCCAGCAGTCGGGCCCTGGGGGGACAGGATACACCGTACTTC
CASSRALGGQDTPYF
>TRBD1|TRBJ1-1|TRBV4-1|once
TGCGCCAGCAGCCAGGCAGGGGGCCCCACTGAAGCTTTCTTT
CASSQAGGPTEAFF
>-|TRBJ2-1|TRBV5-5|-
TGTGCCAGCAGCCCATACCGGACAGCTTACAATGAGCAGTTCTTC
CASSPYRTAYNEQFF
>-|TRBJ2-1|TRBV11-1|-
TGTGCCAGCAGCTTACGGGGAAATCACAATGAGCAGTTCTTC
CASSLRGNHNEQFF